This T cell receptor (beta chain) was recovered during a study of T-cell reconstitution after alpha-beta-depleted transplantation in children. This clonotype came up many times. This sample's TCRbeta library carried unique molecular identifier barcodes. Using its own MiXCR run on the PCR reads, TCRdb lists one record per CDR3 protein. The table has 400,000 to 500,000 distinct CDR3 sequences, 9.5% to 13% seen once. V shed 4 bases and J 6 bases; nucleotides not matched to a gene: 6. CDR3 length: 13 residues. CDR1 is SGHKS and CDR2 is YYEKEE in the germline V gene (reference sequence). This clonotype originated in a human donor who donated a stem cell graft to a child with acute myeloid leukemia. The starting material was PBMCs from the stem cell graft donor, obtained from the stem cell graft. The V call is TRBV5-5, the J call TRBJ1-2, with 7 bases aligning to TRBD1. The CDR3 loop reads CASSATGVDGYTF. The CDR3 coding sequence is TGTGCCAGCAGCGCTACAGGGGTGGATGGCTACACCTTC. Using reference TRBV5-5 and TRBJ1-2 for the parts outside the CDR3, the full variable domain is DAGVTQSPTHLIKTRGQQVTLRCSPISGHKSVSWYQQVLGQGPQFIFQYYEKEERGRGNFPDRFSARQFPNYSSELNVNALLLGDSALYLCASSATGVDGYTFGSGTRLTVV.